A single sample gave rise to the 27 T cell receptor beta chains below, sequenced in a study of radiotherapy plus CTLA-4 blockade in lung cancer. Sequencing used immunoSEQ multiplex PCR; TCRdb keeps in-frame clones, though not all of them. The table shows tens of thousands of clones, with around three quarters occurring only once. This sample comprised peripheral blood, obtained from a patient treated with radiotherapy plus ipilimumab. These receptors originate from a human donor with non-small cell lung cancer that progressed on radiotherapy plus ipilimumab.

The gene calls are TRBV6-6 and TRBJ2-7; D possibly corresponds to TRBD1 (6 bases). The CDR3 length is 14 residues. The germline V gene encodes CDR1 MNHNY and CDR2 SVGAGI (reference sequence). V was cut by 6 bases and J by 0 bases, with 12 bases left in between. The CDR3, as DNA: TGTGCCAGCAGGCGGACAGAGAGCTCCTACGAGCAGTACTTC. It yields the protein CASRRTESSYEQYF.

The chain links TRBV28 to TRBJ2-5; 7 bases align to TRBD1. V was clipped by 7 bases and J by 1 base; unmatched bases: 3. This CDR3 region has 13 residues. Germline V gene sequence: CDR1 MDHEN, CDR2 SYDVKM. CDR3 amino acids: CASKGTAQETQYF. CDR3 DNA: TGTGCCAGCAAGGGGACAGCCCAAGAGACCCAGTACTTC.

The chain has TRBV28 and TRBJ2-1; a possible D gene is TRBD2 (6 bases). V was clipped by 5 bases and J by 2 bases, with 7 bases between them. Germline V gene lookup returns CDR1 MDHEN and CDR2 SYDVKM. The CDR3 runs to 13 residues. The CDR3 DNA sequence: TGTGCCAGCAGTACGGGGGCCTACAATGAGCAGTTCTTC. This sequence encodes CASSTGAYNEQFF. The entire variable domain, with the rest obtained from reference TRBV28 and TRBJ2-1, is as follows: DVKVTQSSRYLVKRTGEKVFLECVQDMDHENMFWYRQDPGLGLRLIYFSYDVKMKEKGDIPEGYSVSREKKERFSLILESASTNQTSMYLCASSTGAYNEQFFGPGTRLTVL.

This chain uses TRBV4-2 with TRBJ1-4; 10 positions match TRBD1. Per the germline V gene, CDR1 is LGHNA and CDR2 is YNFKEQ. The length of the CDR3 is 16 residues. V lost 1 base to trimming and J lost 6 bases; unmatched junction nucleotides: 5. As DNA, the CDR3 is TGTGCCAGCAGCCAAGGGCTAGGGACAGGGGATGAAAAACTGTTTTTT. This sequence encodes CASSQGLGTGDEKLFF.

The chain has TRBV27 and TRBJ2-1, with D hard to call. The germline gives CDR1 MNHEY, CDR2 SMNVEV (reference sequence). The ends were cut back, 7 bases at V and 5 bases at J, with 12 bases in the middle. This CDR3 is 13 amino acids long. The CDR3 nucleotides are TGTGCCAGCACCCTCATGGGGAACAATGAGCAGTTCTTC. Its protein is CASTLMGNNEQFF.

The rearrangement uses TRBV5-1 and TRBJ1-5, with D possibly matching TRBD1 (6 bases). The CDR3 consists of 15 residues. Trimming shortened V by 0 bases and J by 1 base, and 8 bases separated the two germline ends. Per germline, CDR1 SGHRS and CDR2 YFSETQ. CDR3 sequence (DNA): TGCGCCAGCAGCTTGGGAGGGGGGAGCAATCAGCCCCAGCATTTT. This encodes CASSLGGGSNQPQHF.

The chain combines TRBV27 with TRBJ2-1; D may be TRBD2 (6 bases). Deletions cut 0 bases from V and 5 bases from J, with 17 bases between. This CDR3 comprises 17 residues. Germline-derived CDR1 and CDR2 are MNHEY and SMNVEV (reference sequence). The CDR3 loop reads CASSLSGWAGQHNEQFF. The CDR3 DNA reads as TGTGCCAGCAGTTTATCGGGGTGGGCGGGGCAGCACAATGAGCAGTTCTTC.

This CDR3 is CASIVGTGVGNTIYF. In DNA form, the CDR3 reads TGTGCCAGCATAGTCGGGACAGGGGTTGGAAACACCATATATTTT. This rearrangement joins TRBV6-1 to TRBJ1-3; 10 bases are shared with TRBD1. The CDR3 is made up of 15 amino acids. Germline V lookup: CDR1 MNHNS, CDR2 SASEGT. Losses at the gene ends were 7 bases for V and 3 bases for J; bases not matched to a gene: 6.

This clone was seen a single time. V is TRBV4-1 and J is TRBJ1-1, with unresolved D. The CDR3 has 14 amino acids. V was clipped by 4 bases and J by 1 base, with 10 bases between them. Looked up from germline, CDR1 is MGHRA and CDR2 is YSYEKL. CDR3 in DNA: TGCGCCAGCAGCCCCTGGCGGGAGAACACTGAAGCTTTCTTT. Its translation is CASSPWRENTEAFF.

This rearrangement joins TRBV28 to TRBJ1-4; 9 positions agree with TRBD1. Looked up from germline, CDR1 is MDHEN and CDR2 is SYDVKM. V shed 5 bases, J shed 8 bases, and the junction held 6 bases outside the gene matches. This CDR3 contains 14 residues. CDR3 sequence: CASSPGQGVEKLFF. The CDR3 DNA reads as TGTGCCAGCAGTCCGGGACAGGGAGTCGAAAAACTGTTTTTT. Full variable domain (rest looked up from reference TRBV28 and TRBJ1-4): DVKVTQSSRYLVKRTGEKVFLECVQDMDHENMFWYRQDPGLGLRLIYFSYDVKMKEKGDIPEGYSVSREKKERFSLILESASTNQTSMYLCASSPGQGVEKLFFGSGTQLSVL.

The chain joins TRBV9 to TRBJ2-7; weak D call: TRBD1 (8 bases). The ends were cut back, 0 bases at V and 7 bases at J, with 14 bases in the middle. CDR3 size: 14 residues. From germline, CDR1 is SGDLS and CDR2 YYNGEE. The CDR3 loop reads CASSVEYRGGEQYF. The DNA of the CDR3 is TGTGCCAGCAGCGTAGAGTACAGGGGGGGAGAGCAGTACTTC.

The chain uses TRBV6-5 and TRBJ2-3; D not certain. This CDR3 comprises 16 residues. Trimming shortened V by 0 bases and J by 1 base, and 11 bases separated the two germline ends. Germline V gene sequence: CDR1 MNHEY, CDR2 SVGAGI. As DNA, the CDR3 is TGTGCCAGCAGTTACTCTGGGCCTCTGGGCACAGATACGCAGTATTTT. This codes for CASSYSGPLGTDTQYF.

The CDR3 DNA sequence: TGTGCCAGCAGCCCCGGGACTTTCGCGAACACCGGGGAGCTGTTTTTT. It codes for CASSPGTFANTGELFF. V usage is TRBV9 and J usage is TRBJ2-2; the D gene is possibly TRBD2 (6 bases). This CDR3 is built from 16 residues. The V gene lost 4 bases and the J gene lost 0 bases, with 13 bases spanning the gap. CDR1 SGDLS and CDR2 YYNGEE come from the germline V gene.

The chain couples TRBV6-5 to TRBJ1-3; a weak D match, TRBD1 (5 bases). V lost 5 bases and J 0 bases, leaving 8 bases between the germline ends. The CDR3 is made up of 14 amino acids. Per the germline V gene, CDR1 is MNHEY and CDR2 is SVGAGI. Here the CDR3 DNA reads TGTGCCAGCAGTGGGGCACTCTCTGGAAACACCATATATTTT. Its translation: CASSGALSGNTIYF.

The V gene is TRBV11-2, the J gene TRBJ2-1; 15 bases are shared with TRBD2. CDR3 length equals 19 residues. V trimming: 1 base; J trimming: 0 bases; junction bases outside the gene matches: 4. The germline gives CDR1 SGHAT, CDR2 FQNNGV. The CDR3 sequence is CASSLAGLAGGSSYNEQFF. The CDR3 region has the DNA TGTGCCAGCAGCTTAGCTGGACTAGCGGGAGGGAGCTCCTACAATGAGCAGTTCTTC.

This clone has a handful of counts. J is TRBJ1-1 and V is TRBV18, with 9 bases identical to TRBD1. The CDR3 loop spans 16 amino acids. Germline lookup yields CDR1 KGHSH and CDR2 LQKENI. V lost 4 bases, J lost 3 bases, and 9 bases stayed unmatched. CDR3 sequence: CASSQGQGRVDTEAFF. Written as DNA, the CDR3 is TGTGCCAGCTCACAGGGACAGGGTCGAGTCGACACTGAAGCTTTCTTT.

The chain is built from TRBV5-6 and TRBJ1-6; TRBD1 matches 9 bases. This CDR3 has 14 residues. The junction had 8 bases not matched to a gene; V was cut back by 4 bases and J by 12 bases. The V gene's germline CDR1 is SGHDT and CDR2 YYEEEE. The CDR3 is CASSPDRGQGPLHF. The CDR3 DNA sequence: TGTGCCAGCAGCCCGGACAGGGGCCAGGGACCCCTCCACTTT.

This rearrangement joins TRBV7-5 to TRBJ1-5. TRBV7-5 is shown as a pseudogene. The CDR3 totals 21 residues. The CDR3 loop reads CARSLARSTMTPMISNQPQHF. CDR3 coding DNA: TGTGCCAGAAGCTTAGCCCGATCGACTATGACACCCATGATTAGCAATCAGCCCCAGCATTTT.

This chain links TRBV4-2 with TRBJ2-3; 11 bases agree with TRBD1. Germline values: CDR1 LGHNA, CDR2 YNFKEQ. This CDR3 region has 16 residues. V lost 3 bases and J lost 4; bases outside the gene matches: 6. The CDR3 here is CASSQTGTGGADTQYF. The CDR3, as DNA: TGTGCCAGCAGCCAGACCGGGACAGGGGGAGCAGATACGCAGTATTTT.

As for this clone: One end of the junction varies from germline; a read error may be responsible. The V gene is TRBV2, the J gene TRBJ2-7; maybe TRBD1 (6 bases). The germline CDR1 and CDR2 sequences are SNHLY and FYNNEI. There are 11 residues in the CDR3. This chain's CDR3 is CASSDEGEYGF. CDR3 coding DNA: TGTGCCAGCAGTGATGAGGGGGAGTACGGTTTC. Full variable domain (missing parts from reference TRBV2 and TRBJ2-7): EPEVTQTPSHQVTQMGQEVILRCVPISNHLYFYWYRQILGQKVEFLVSFYNNEISEKSEIFDDQFSVERPDGSNFTLKIRSTKLEDSAMYFCASSDEGEYGFGPGTRLTVT.

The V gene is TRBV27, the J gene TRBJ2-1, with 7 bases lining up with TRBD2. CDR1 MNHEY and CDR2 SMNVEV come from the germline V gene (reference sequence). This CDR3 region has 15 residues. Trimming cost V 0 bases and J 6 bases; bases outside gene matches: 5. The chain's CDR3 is CASSLSGGEVNEQFF. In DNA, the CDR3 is TGTGCCAGCAGTTTATCGGGGGGGGAAGTCAATGAGCAGTTCTTC.

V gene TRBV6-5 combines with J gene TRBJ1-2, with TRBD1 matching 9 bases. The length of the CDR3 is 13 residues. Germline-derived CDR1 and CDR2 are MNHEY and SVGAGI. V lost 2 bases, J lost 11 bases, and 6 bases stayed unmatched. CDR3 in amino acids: CASSYAPGQGYTF. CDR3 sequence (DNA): TGTGCCAGCAGTTACGCACCGGGACAGGGATACACCTTC.

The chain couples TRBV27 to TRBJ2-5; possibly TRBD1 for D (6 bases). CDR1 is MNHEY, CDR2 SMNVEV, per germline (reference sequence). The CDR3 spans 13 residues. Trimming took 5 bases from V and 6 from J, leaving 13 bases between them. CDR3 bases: TGTGCCAGCAGTCCCGGACAGCTTAAGACCCAGTACTTC. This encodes CASSPGQLKTQYF.

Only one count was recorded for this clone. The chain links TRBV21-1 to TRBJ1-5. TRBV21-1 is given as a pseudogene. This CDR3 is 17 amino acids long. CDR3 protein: CASSRALAHWHHQPQHF. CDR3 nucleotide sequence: TGTGCCAGCAGCCGTGCGCTAGCTCATTGGCATCATCAGCCCCAGCATTTT.

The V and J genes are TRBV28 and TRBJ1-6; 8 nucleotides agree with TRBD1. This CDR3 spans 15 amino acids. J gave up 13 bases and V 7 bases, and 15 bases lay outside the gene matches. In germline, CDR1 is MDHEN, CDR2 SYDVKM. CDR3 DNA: TGTGCCAGCATCCAAACCGACAGGGGCGGATCCCCCCTCCACTTT. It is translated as CASIQTDRGGSPLHF.

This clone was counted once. The CDR3 region is CASSEGSVGTEAFF. As DNA, the CDR3 is TGTGCCAGCAGTGAGGGGAGCGTTGGAACTGAAGCTTTCTTT. This chain joins TRBV2 and TRBJ1-1; D call uncertain. From germline, CDR1 is SNHLY and CDR2 FYNNEI. Trimming shortened V by 3 bases and J by 5 bases, and 13 bases separated the two germline ends. This CDR3 region has 14 residues.

The CDR3 bases are TGTGCCAGCAGCCTAGGACTAGCGGGAAACACCGGGGAGCTGTTTTTT. It yields the protein CASSLGLAGNTGELFF. This chain joins TRBV5-6 and TRBJ2-2; 12 bases align to TRBD2. The CDR3 is 16 residues long. V shed 4 bases and J 2 bases; nucleotides not matched to a gene: 3. Germline lookup yields CDR1 SGHDT and CDR2 YYEEEE.